This entry lists 30 T cell receptor beta chains sequenced from one sample in a study of identical twins. TCRdb reprocessed the 5' RACE reads via MiXCR and lists one record per CDR3 protein. The sample includes hundreds of thousands of distinct CDR3 sequences, around 5.7% of them seen just once. Material: naive T cells sorted from blood. The receptor source for this set is a man aged 18 to 29 in good health.

V and J are TRBV29-1 and TRBJ2-7, with D possibly matching TRBD1 (5 bases). Germline-derived CDR1 and CDR2 are SQVTM and ANQGSEA. The length of the CDR3 is 11 residues. V shed 4 bases and J shed 3 bases, with 7 bases lying between them. The CDR3 bases are TGCAGCGTTGGACAGATCTACGAGCAGTACTTC. Translating it yields CSVGQIYEQYF.

This clonotype was counted many times. The chain recombines TRBV29-1 with TRBJ2-7, with TRBD2 matching over 8 bases. With 6 bases clipped from V and 0 bases from J, the junction kept 7 bases outside the gene matches. CDR3 length equals 14 residues. CDR1 SQVTM and CDR2 ANQGSEA come from the germline V gene. In DNA form, the CDR3 reads TGCAGCGTGCAAAATAGCGGGAACTCCTACGAGCAGTACTTC. It yields the protein CSVQNSGNSYEQYF.

There are many counts of this clonotype. The CDR3 here is CASSGGTPPQETQYF. The CDR3, as DNA: TGTGCCAGCAGCGGGGGGACTCCCCCTCAAGAGACCCAGTACTTC. The J gene is TRBJ2-5, the V gene TRBV7-8; D may be TRBD2 (6 bases). The ends were cut back, 5 bases at V and 2 bases at J, with 15 bases in the middle. The CDR3 is made up of 15 amino acids. Germline lookup yields CDR1 SGHVS and CDR2 FQNEAQ. The variable domain in full, with the rest retrieved from reference TRBV7-8 and TRBJ2-5, is GAGVSQSPRYKVAKRGQDVALRCDPISGHVSLFWYQQALGQGPEFLTYFQNEAQLDKSGLPSDRFFAERPEGSVSTLKIQRTQQEDSAVYLCASSGGTPPQETQYFGPGTRLLVL.

This clonotype was counted many times. V and J are TRBV20-1 and TRBJ2-4, with 8 bases aligning to TRBD1. The trim removed 6 bases at V and 8 bases at J, leaving 15 bases unmatched. This CDR3 has 15 residues. Germline CDR1 and CDR2: DFQATT and SNEGSKA (reference sequence). Written as DNA, the CDR3 is TGCAGTGCCACGCCGGCGACAGGGGAGCGGGACATTCAGTACTTC. It translates to CSATPATGERDIQYF.

Concerning this clonotype itself: In this CDR3 the conserved last residue, phenylalanine or tryptophan, is missing, so a read error is likely. The chain recombines TRBV7-2 with TRBJ2-1, with D possibly being TRBD2 (6 bases). V lost 2 bases, J lost 7 bases, and 9 bases lay in between. Per the germline V gene, CDR1 is SGHTA and CDR2 is FQGNSA. CDR3 length: 13 residues. The CDR3 DNA is TGTGCCAGCAGCTTAACTAGCAGGAATGAGCAGTTCTGC. Protein: CASSLTSRNEQFC.

The chain links TRBV7-2 to TRBJ2-5; TRBD2 aligns across 7 bases. The ends lost 6 bases at V and 5 bases at J; junction bases unmatched: 12. Germline V gives CDR1 SGHTA, CDR2 FQGNSA. The CDR3 is made up of 15 amino acids. The CDR3 region is CASRPDLGRAETQYF. DNA of the CDR3: TGTGCCAGCAGGCCGGATTTGGGGAGGGCCGAGACCCAGTACTTC.

This clonotype has only a few counts. The CDR3 region is CASSFGGTGGYEQYF. CDR3 sequence (DNA): TGTGCCAGCAGTTTCGGGGGGACGGGGGGATACGAGCAGTACTTC. V usage is TRBV28 and J usage is TRBJ2-7; 7 positions match TRBD2. V was pared by 3 bases and J by 4 bases, with 9 bases of the junction left unmatched. CDR3 length equals 15 residues. The germline V gene encodes CDR1 MDHEN and CDR2 SYDVKM.

The CDR3 is CASSLVPGSNVLTF. In nucleotides, the CDR3 is TGCGCCAGCAGCTTGGTACCCGGGTCCAACGTCCTGACTTTC. The chain carries TRBV5-1 and TRBJ2-6; D remains ambiguous. The CDR3 has 14 amino acids. CDR1 SGHRS and CDR2 YFSETQ come from the germline V gene. Trimming cost V 0 bases and J 8 bases, with 9 bases left between them.

In this sample, this clonotype turned up a few times. The chain carries TRBV20-1 and TRBJ2-7; 8 bases align to TRBD2. Looked up from germline, CDR1 is DFQATT and CDR2 is SNEGSKA (reference sequence). CDR3 size: 14 residues. V shed 1 base and J 3 bases; nucleotides not matched to a gene: 5. The CDR3 loop is CSARAGTSIYEQYF. CDR3 sequence (DNA): TGCAGTGCTAGAGCCGGGACTAGTATCTACGAGCAGTACTTC.

This clonotype was found a few times. The V call is TRBV20-1, the J call TRBJ2-3; D may correspond to TRBD1 or TRBD2 (5 bases each). Trimming cost V 1 base and J 4 bases, with 18 bases left between them. Germline CDR1 is DFQATT and CDR2 is SNEGSKA (reference sequence). The CDR3 runs to 16 residues. The CDR3 nucleotides read TGCAGTGCTAGAGGCCCGTCGGGGATGGGGCCAGATACGCAGTATTTT. It codes for CSARGPSGMGPDTQYF.

This clonotype has a handful of counts. V gene TRBV20-1 combines with J gene TRBJ2-7; 8 positions match TRBD1. The CDR3 has 13 amino acids. Per germline, CDR1 DFQATT and CDR2 SNEGSKA (reference sequence). J lost 3 bases, V lost 3 bases, and 4 bases had no gene match. The CDR3 loop reads CSASRDRGYEQYV. The CDR3 DNA reads as TGCAGTGCTAGTAGAGACAGGGGCTACGAGCAGTACGTC.

The chain is built from TRBV6-2 or TRBV6-3 and TRBJ2-7; 13 bases fit TRBD2. CDR1 is MNHEY, CDR2 SVGEGT, per germline. This CDR3 comprises 15 residues. In nucleotides, the CDR3 is TGTGCCAGCAGGGGACTAGCGGGACCCTCCTGCGAGCAGTACGTC. Amino acid sequence: CASRGLAGPSCEQYV.

The chain recombines TRBV6-5 with TRBJ2-1, with D perhaps TRBD1 or TRBD2 (5 bases each). The CDR3 runs to 14 residues. Germline assignment: CDR1 MNHEY and CDR2 SVGAGI. The V end was cut by 0 bases, the J end by 6 bases, with 9 bases between. The CDR3 DNA is TGTGCCAGCAGTTACTCGTACGGGGCCAATGAGCAGTTCTTC. This codes for CASSYSYGANEQFF.

This clonotype appeared many times. The chain links TRBV5-5 to TRBJ1-4; no definite D call. Germline lookup yields CDR1 SGHKS and CDR2 YYEKEE (reference sequence). Trimming removed 4 bases at V and 8 bases at J, with 12 bases between. This CDR3 region has 13 residues. The CDR3 nucleotides are TGTGCCAGCAGCCGGGGTGGCGAAGAAAAACTGTTTTTT. The encoded protein is CASSRGGEEKLFF.

This clonotype was detected ten times or more. The rearrangement links TRBV5-1 to TRBJ2-3, with 9 bases aligning to TRBD2. CDR3 length: 16 amino acids. The germline V gene encodes CDR1 SGHRS and CDR2 YFSETQ. Trimming took 1 base from V and 4 from J; bases not matched to a gene: 7. The chain's CDR3 is CASSLTGSGRPDTQYF. The CDR3 DNA reads TGCGCCAGCAGCTTGACGGGGAGCGGGAGGCCAGATACGCAGTATTTT.

The V gene is TRBV25-1, the J gene TRBJ2-5; 7 bases match TRBD1. Germline V gene data show CDR1 as MGHDK and CDR2 as SYGVNS. CDR3 size: 16 residues. J lost 2 bases, V lost 1 base, and 7 bases had no gene match. CDR3 amino acids: CASSELRTGPQETQYF. CDR3 nucleotide sequence: TGTGCCAGCAGTGAATTGAGGACAGGACCTCAAGAGACCCAGTACTTC.

This clonotype turned up a few times. The CDR3 sequence: CASSLDGTEKGYGYTF. The CDR3 DNA sequence: TGCGCCAGCAGCTTGGATGGGACAGAAAAGGGCTATGGCTACACCTTC. The gene calls are TRBV5-1 and TRBJ1-2; 7 bases fit TRBD1. V trimming: 0 bases; J trimming: 4 bases; junction bases outside the gene matches: 9. The CDR3 runs 16 residues. CDR1 and CDR2 from the germline V gene are SGHRS and YFSETQ.

This clonotype has a count of ten or more. This chain uses TRBV6-2 or TRBV6-3 with TRBJ1-1; D is unclear. The CDR3 runs 12 residues. The germline gives CDR1 MNHEY, CDR2 SVGEGT. V was shortened by 5 bases and J by 5 bases, with 9 bases between the two germline ends. This chain's CDR3 is CASSLGVTEAFF. The DNA of the CDR3 is TGTGCCAGCAGTCTCGGCGTGACTGAAGCTTTCTTT.

The table lists this clonotype with many counts. The rearrangement joins TRBV7-9 to TRBJ2-7, with D perhaps TRBD1 (6 bases). The V end was cut by 5 bases, the J end by 7 bases, with 12 bases between. CDR3 size: 12 residues. Per the germline V gene, CDR1 is SEHNR and CDR2 is FQNEAQ (reference sequence). The CDR3 is CASSRGGDEQYV. CDR3 in DNA: TGTGCCAGCAGCCGAGGGGGTGATGAGCAGTACGTC.

This clonotype was seen ten or more times. V gene TRBV7-9 combines with J gene TRBJ1-1; no firm D call. V lost 8 bases, J lost 0 bases, and 7 bases lay in between. Germline CDR1 and CDR2: SEHNR and FQNEAQ (reference sequence). This CDR3 contains 12 residues. CDR3 in amino acids: CASGRLNTEAFF. In DNA form, the CDR3 reads TGTGCCAGCGGGCGACTGAACACTGAAGCTTTCTTT. Variable domain in full (rest from reference TRBV7-9 and TRBJ1-1): DTGVSQNPRHKITKRGQNVTFRCDPISEHNRLYWYRQTLGQGPEFLTYFQNEAQLEKSRLLSDRFSAERPKGSFSTLEIQRTEQGDSAMYLCASGRLNTEAFFGQGTRLTVV.

This clonotype occurred a few times. The rearrangement links TRBV3-1 to TRBJ2-3, with 8 bases fitting TRBD2. The CDR3 consists of 21 residues. The V segment lost 1 base and the J segment 0 bases; nucleotides outside the gene matches: 18. The germline gives CDR1 LGHDT, CDR2 YNNKEL (reference sequence). The CDR3 nucleotides are TGTGCCAGCAGCCAAGTCAGTCCCCGGACTAGCCTGGGGCCTAGCACAGATACGCAGTATTTT. Protein product: CASSQVSPRTSLGPSTDTQYF.

This clonotype was found many times. CDR3 nucleotides: TGTGCCAGCAGGAATGCGGCAAGAAACACTGAAGCTTTCTTT. Amino acid sequence: CASRNAARNTEAFF. This chain connects TRBV7-9 to TRBJ1-1; D is ambiguous. Germline CDR1 is SEHNR and CDR2 is FQNEAQ (reference sequence). Trimming took off 6 bases at V and 2 bases at J, with 13 bases between the two ends. The CDR3 totals 14 residues.

The V gene is TRBV6-5, the J gene TRBJ1-1; 7 nucleotides agree with TRBD1. This CDR3 is 14 amino acids long. Germline CDR1 is MNHEY and CDR2 is SVGAGI. After removal of 5 bases from V and 4 bases from J, the junction contained 7 bases not matched to a gene. This CDR3 reads CASSTGQVPTEAFF. The CDR3, as DNA: TGTGCCAGCAGTACTGGACAGGTCCCCACTGAAGCTTTCTTT.

This clonotype was seen repeatedly, ten times or more. The V gene is TRBV10-3, the J gene TRBJ2-7; unclear D gene. The germline V gene has CDR1 ENHRY and CDR2 SYGVKD. Trimming stripped 1 base from V and 4 bases from J, with 8 bases between. The CDR3 is 13 residues long. The CDR3: CAISEYFKYEQYF. The CDR3 nucleotides are TGTGCCATCAGTGAGTACTTTAAGTACGAGCAGTACTTC.

This clonotype was seen repeatedly, ten times or more. This rearrangement joins TRBV12-3 or TRBV12-4 to TRBJ2-7; D gene ambiguous. V was pared by 4 bases and J by 3 bases, with 22 bases between. The CDR3 loop spans 17 amino acids. The CDR3, as DNA: TGTGCCAGCAGTTCGTCTATCTGGCAGGCTAAGGACTACGAGCAGTACTTC. It translates to CASSSSIWQAKDYEQYF.

This clonotype was counted at least ten times. The gene calls are TRBV4-3 and TRBJ2-1; 7 bases are shared with TRBD2. With V trimmed by 0 bases and J by 6 bases, 8 bases remained unmatched. The length of the CDR3 is 16 residues. Germline V gives CDR1 LGHNA, CDR2 YSLEER. CDR3 loop: CASSQDIERGFNEQFF. DNA for the CDR3: TGCGCCAGCAGCCAAGATATCGAGCGGGGATTCAATGAGCAGTTCTTC.

The chain combines TRBV27 with TRBJ2-7; D gene uncertain. This CDR3 is 12 amino acids long. Germline CDR1 is MNHEY and CDR2 is SMNVEV (reference sequence). Between the trimmed V and J ends, which lost 6 bases and 6 bases, there was a span of 12 bases. CDR3 residues: CASSLSPSEQYF. CDR3 nucleotide sequence: TGTGCCAGCAGCCTAAGTCCCAGCGAGCAGTACTTC.

In its sample, this clonotype was seen a few times. V usage is TRBV28 and J usage is TRBJ2-1, with TRBD2 as a possible D gene (6 bases). V lost 6 bases and J 7 bases, leaving 19 bases between the germline ends. Germline V gene data show CDR1 as MDHEN and CDR2 as SYDVKM. This CDR3 is 15 amino acids long. The CDR3 loop is CASRAVGSPGNEQFF. The CDR3 region has the DNA TGTGCCAGCAGGGCAGTCGGGAGCCCGGGGAATGAGCAGTTCTTC.

This clonotype was seen more than once but under ten times. The V gene is TRBV7-6, the J gene TRBJ2-7, with D perhaps TRBD1 (5 bases). The CDR3 consists of 16 residues. The germline V gene has CDR1 SGHVS and CDR2 FNYEAQ. The V end was cut by 1 base, the J end by 0 bases, with 13 bases between. CDR3 in amino acids: CASSLEQDGNSYEQYF. CDR3 sequence (DNA): TGTGCCAGCAGCTTAGAACAGGACGGAAACTCCTACGAGCAGTACTTC.

The sample holds many counts of this clonotype. J is TRBJ1-1 and V is TRBV5-8; unclear D gene. The germline V and J ends were trimmed by 2 bases and 1 base, with 9 bases remaining between them. The germline CDR1 and CDR2 sequences are SGHTS and YDEGEE. The CDR3 consists of 14 residues. CDR3 DNA: TGTGCCAGCAGCTTCCGAGTGGGGAACACTGAAGCTTTCTTT. Encoded protein: CASSFRVGNTEAFF. Drawing the rest from reference TRBV5-8 and TRBJ1-1, the complete variable domain is EAGVTQSPTHLIKTRGQQATLRCSPISGHTSVYWYQQALGLGLQFLLWYDEGEERNRGNFPPRFSGRQFPNYSSELNVNALELEDSALYLCASSFRVGNTEAFFGQGTRLTVV.